The entry that follows covers one TCR beta chain sequence. What it binds is not known. The data belong to a study of blood T cells in healthy people across ages. Whole-study results and caveats: Expanded clonotype changes were possibly confounded by unknown donor CMV status.

Each individual donor underwent a draw of ten milliliters of peripheral blood. Samples each had at least 5.5 micrograms of total RNA extracted. CDR1 and CDR2 from the germline V gene are SGHDT and YYEEEE. V was shortened by 7 bases and J by 0 bases, with 10 bases between the two germline ends. This CDR3 is 14 amino acids long. With a J-beta primer mix and a sample-barcoded 5' primer, a second PCR ran about 7 to 12 cycles. Researchers report that each sample yielded at least 3 million CDR3-containing paired-end reads. TCRdb analysed the 5' RACE reads with MiXCR anew, one entry per CDR3 protein. The repertoire holds hundreds of thousands of distinct CDR3 sequences, more than 40% seen once, with under 20% in the top ten.

The chain recombines TRBV5-6 with TRBJ2-2; TRBD1 is a possible D gene (6 bases). This TCR came from a man aged 60 to 75 in good health. Specimen: blood. CDR3 region: CASRTDANTGELFF. The CDR3 coding sequence is TGTGCCAGCCGGACAGACGCGAACACCGGGGAGCTGTTTTTT.